One sample yielded the 16 T cell receptor beta chains listed below, sequenced in a study of glioma-infiltrating T cells. Amplification of TCR alpha and beta CDR3 regions from RNA used iRepertoire nested multiplex PCR. MiXCR was run by TCRdb on the multiplex PCR reads, yielding one entry per CDR3 protein. The sample yields under 200,000 distinct CDR3 sequences, about 40% seen once. Sequencing was performed on glioma tissue, nonneoplastic brain tissue, or PBMCs (not recorded which). Receptors originate from a human donor with low-grade glioma or glioblastoma, undergoing nonglioma brain surgery, or in good health (not recorded which).

As concerns this clonotype: A single base separates this from a much larger clone, so it may be a read error. The chain links TRBV7-8 to TRBJ2-3; perhaps TRBD2 as D (6 bases). The V gene lost 5 bases and the J gene lost 2 bases, with 11 bases spanning the gap. There are 14 residues in the CDR3. Germline V CDR1 and CDR2: SGHVS, FQNEAQ. The CDR3 nucleotides read TGTGCCAGCAGCACGGCGGGGTACACAGATACGCAGTATTTT. It encodes CASSTAGYTDTQYF.

The chain joins TRBV30 to TRBJ2-3; 8 positions match TRBD2. CDR1 GTSNPN and CDR2 SVGIG come from the germline V gene (reference sequence). The CDR3 extends over 15 amino acids. The junction had 6 bases not matched to a gene; V was cut back by 0 bases and J by 4 bases. The CDR3 here is CAWSVKAGVADTQYF. In DNA form, the CDR3 reads TGTGCCTGGAGTGTAAAAGCGGGAGTAGCAGATACGCAGTATTTT.

In its sample, this clonotype was seen many times. The chain carries TRBV2 and TRBJ1-4; 8 bases agree with TRBD1. The germline V gene encodes CDR1 SNHLY and CDR2 FYNNEI. The junction had 7 bases not matched to a gene; V was cut back by 2 bases and J by 8 bases. The CDR3 has 15 amino acids. The CDR3: CASSERDRGGEKLFF. For the CDR3, the DNA is TGTGCCAGCAGTGAACGTGACAGGGGTGGAGAAAAACTGTTTTTT.

At least ten counts were recorded for this clonotype. The chain uses TRBV5-1 and TRBJ2-3; the D gene is possibly TRBD2 (6 bases). The CDR3 has 15 residues. Germline CDR1 reads SGHRS; CDR2 reads YFSETQ. V was clipped by 4 bases and J by 4 bases, with 16 bases between them. CDR3 residues: CASSAEGRPPDTQYF. CDR3 nucleotide sequence: TGCGCCAGCAGCGCGGAGGGCAGGCCCCCAGATACGCAGTATTTT.

The gene calls are TRBV27 and TRBJ2-1; tentative D call: TRBD1 (7 bases). The CDR3 is made up of 14 amino acids. In germline, CDR1 is MNHEY, CDR2 SMNVEV (reference sequence). The ends were cut back, 3 bases at V and 7 bases at J, with 13 bases in the middle. The CDR3 region is CASSLGEDRNEQFF. The CDR3 nucleotides read TGTGCCAGCAGTTTGGGGGAGGACAGGAATGAGCAGTTCTTC.

A note on this clonotype: At one boundary the junction diverges from the germline segment, which might be a read error. The chain recombines TRBV12-3 or TRBV12-4 with TRBJ2-5; 7 positions agree with TRBD1. The CDR3 sequence is 14 residues long. Written as DNA, the CDR3 is TGTGCCAGCAGACGCGATACAGGGGTTGGAACCCACCTCTTC. This codes for CASRRDTGVGTHLF.

The chain carries TRBV19 and TRBJ1-5; 7 nucleotides agree with TRBD1. The CDR3 covers 16 residues. J gave up 0 bases and V 3 bases, and 5 bases lay outside the gene matches. Germline V gene lookup returns CDR1 LNHDA and CDR2 SQIVND (reference sequence). Here the CDR3 DNA reads TGTGCCAGTAGTATGCCCGGGACAGATAGCAATCAGCCCCAGCATTTT. Protein sequence: CASSMPGTDSNQPQHF.

As concerns this clonotype: Since a much larger clone is just one base distant, this may be a read error. The gene calls are TRBV2 and TRBJ2-2, with D uncertain. The V end was cut by 5 bases, the J end by 5 bases, with 12 bases between. This CDR3 has 14 amino acids. Germline V gene data show CDR1 as SNHLY and CDR2 as FYNNEI. CDR3: CASSNVGGTGELFF. The CDR3 DNA sequence: TGTGCCAGCAGTAACGTCGGTGGGACCGGGGAGCTGTTTTTT.

As concerns this clonotype: This may be a read error: a much more frequent sequence differs by one nucleotide. This rearrangement joins TRBV3-1 to TRBJ1-2; D perhaps matches TRBD1 (6 bases). The CDR3 loop spans 14 amino acids. Germline lookup yields CDR1 LGHDT and CDR2 YNNKEL (reference sequence). The CDR3 loop is CASSHTVGGIGYAF. For the CDR3, the DNA is TGTGCCAGCAGCCACACCGTGGGGGGCATTGGCTACGCCTTC. Full variable domain (remainder filled in from reference TRBV3-1 and TRBJ1-2): DTAVSQTPKYLVTQMGNDKSIKCEQNLGHDTMYWYKQDSKKFLKIMFSYNNKELIINETVPNRFSPKSPDKAHLNLHINSLELGDSAVYFCASSHTVGGIGYAFGSGTRLTVV.

To note about this clonotype: The conserved phenylalanine or tryptophan normally closing the CDR3 is absent here, so this likely arose from a read error. The V call is TRBV6-9, the J call TRBJ2-1; 7 positions match TRBD2. J gave up 1 base and V 3 bases, and 6 bases lay outside the gene matches. Per germline, CDR1 MNHGY and CDR2 SVAAGI. This CDR3 is 16 amino acids long. The CDR3 protein is CASSYSGEGSYNEQFS. For the CDR3, the DNA is TGTGCCAGCAGTTACAGCGGGGAGGGATCCTACAATGAGCAGTTCTCC.

V is TRBV19 and J is TRBJ2-2, with unresolved D. The germline CDR1 and CDR2 sequences are LNHDA and SQIVND (reference sequence). There are 13 residues in the CDR3. The germline V and J ends were trimmed by 0 bases and 6 bases, with 5 bases remaining between them. CDR3 loop: CASSIDAAGELFF. CDR3 DNA sequence: TGTGCCAGTAGTATAGATGCTGCCGGGGAGCTGTTTTTT.

Worth noting for this clonotype: This may stem from a read error, because a much larger clone lies one nucleotide away. This rearrangement joins TRBV20-1 to TRBJ2-7, with 11 positions matching TRBD2. Germline CDR1 is DFQATT and CDR2 is SNEGSKA (reference sequence). There are 16 residues in the CDR3. In DNA, the CDR3 is TGCAATGCTTTAGGGATAGCGGGAGGGAGCTCCTACGAGCAGTACTTC. Protein: CNALGIAGGSSYEQYF.

V gene TRBV6-5 combines with J gene TRBJ2-3, with D hard to call. The CDR3 runs 14 residues. The germline V gene encodes CDR1 MNHEY and CDR2 SVGAGI. Trimming left V 4 bases short and J 4 bases short, with 12 bases between. In DNA form, the CDR3 reads TGTGCCAGCAGTTCTCGACGTAATCCAGATACGCAGTATTTT. This gives the protein CASSSRRNPDTQYF.

This clonotype came up many times. The chain recombines TRBV2 with TRBJ1-3; D gene unclear. Looked up from germline, CDR1 is SNHLY and CDR2 is FYNNEI. The CDR3 has 14 residues. Trimming took off 6 bases at V and 4 bases at J, with 13 bases between the two ends. CDR3 DNA sequence: TGTGCCAGCAGAGCCGACGGCACGGGAAACACCATATATTTT. The encoded protein is CASRADGTGNTIYF.

Only one count was recorded for this clonotype. Its ends do not fully match the called genes, so a read error is possible. The gene calls are TRBV6-6 and TRBJ2-2; possibly TRBD2 for D (6 bases). CDR3 length: 18 residues. Germline CDR1 is MNHNY and CDR2 is SVGAGI (reference sequence). The CDR3 is CASSYSRLEDVNTGELFF. The CDR3 DNA follows: TGTGCAAGCAGTTACTCCAGACTAGAGGATGTGAACACCGGGGAGCTGTTTTTT.

Concerning this clonotype: At one boundary the junction diverges from the germline segment, which might be a read error. The chain joins TRBV10-3 to TRBJ1-3; D is unresolved. Germline CDR1 ENHRY, CDR2 SYGVKD. This CDR3 has 14 residues. The CDR3 protein is CAISQRGSGKTIYF. The CDR3 bases are TGTGCCATCAGTCAACGTGGCTCTGGAAAGACCATATATTTT.